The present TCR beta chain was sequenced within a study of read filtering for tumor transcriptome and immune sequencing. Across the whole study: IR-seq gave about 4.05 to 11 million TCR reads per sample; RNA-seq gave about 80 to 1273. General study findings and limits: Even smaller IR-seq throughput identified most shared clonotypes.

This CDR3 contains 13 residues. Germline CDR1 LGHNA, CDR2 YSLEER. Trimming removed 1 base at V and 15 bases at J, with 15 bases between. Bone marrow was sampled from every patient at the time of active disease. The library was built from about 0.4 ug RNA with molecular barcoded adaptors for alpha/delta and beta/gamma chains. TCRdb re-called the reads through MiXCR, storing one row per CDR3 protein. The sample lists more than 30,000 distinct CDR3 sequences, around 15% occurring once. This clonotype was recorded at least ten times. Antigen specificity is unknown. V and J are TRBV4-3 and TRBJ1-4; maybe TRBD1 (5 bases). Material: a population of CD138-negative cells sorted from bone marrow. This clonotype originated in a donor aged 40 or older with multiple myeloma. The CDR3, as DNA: TGCGCCAGCAGCCAAGTAATGGGTCAGGGTGTGTTTTTT. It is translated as CASSQVMGQGVFF.